Included here is one T cell receptor beta chain sequence, with context. This entry comes from a study of blood T cell repertoires in COVID-19. Whole-study context: Collection of acute and convalescent COVID-19 samples took place in the United States, Italy and Spain. Nucleic acid was either cDNA or gDNA, and it came from T cells, B-cell-depleted T cells, or PBMCs.

This CDR3 is built from 16 residues. V lost 3 bases to trimming and J lost 2 bases; unmatched junction nucleotides: 5. CDR1 and CDR2 from the germline V gene are SGDLS and YYNGEE. Original data processing: Quantification of nucleated cells was approximated via reference gene primer amplification. The method was immunoSEQ multiplex PCR; TCRdb's version includes in-frame clones alone and lacks a portion of them. D and trimming were read from the DNA, whereas the V and J calls and clone size are those reported in that table. Seen here are some 250,000 clones, about 86% observed once, and the top ten hold 5.5% to 6.5%.

The sequenced material came from peripheral blood. This clonotype originated in a man in his sixties with acute or convalescent COVID-19. The rearrangement links TRBV9 to TRBJ2-5; 12 nucleotides align to TRBD2. The CDR3 spells CASSAGLAGTQETQYF. The CDR3 DNA follows: TGTGCCAGCAGCGCAGGACTAGCGGGGACGCAAGAGACCCAGTACTTC.